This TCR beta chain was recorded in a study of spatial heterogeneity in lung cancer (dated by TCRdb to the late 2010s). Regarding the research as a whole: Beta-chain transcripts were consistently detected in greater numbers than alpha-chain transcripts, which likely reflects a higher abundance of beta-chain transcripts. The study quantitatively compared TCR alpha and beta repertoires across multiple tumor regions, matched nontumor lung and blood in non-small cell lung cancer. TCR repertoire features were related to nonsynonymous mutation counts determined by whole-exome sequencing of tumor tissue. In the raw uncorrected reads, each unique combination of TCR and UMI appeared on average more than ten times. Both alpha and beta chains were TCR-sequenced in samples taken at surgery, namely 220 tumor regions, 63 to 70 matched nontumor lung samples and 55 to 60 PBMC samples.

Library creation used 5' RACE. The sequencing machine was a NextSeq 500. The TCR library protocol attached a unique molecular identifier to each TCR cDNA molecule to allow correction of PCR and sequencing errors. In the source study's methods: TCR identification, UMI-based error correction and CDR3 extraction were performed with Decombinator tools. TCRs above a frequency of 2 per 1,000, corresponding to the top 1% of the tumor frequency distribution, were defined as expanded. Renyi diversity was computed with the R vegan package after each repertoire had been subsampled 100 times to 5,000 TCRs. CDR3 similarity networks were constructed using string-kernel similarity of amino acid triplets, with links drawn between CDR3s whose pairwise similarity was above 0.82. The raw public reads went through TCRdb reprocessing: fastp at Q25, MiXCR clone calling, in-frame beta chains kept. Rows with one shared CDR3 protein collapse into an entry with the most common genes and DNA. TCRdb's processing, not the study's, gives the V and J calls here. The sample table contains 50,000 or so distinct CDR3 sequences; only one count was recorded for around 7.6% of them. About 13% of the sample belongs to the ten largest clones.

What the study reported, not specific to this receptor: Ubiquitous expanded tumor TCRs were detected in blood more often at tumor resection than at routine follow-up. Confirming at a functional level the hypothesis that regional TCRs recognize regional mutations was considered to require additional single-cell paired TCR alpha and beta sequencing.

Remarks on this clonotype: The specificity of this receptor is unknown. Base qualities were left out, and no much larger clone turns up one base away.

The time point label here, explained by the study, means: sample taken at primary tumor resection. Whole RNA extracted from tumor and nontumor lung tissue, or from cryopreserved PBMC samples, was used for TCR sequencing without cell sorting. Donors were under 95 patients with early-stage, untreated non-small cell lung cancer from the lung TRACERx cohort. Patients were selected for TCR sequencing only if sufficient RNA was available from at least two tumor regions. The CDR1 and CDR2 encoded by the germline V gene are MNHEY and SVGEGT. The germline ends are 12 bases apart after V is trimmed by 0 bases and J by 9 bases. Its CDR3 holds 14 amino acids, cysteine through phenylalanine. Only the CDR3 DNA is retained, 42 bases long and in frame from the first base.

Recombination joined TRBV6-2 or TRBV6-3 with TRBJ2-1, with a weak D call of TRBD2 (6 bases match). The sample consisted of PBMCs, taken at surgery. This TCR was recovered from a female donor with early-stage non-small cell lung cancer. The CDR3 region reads CASSYSGTLSEQFF. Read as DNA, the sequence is TGTGCCAGCAGTTACTCGGGGACTCTTAGTGAGCAGTTCTTC.